These 14 T cell receptor beta chains were all obtained from the same sample, sequenced in a study of shared clonotypes between healthy human individuals. Method: immunoSEQ multiplex PCR; TCRdb's copy keeps in-frame clones and lacks some. The top ten hold around 0.47% of the sample, which has about 1.5 million clones, under 99% seen once. The sequencing input was naive CD4+ T cells sorted from blood. As for subset: CD45RA+ positively selected. The receptors were gathered from a man in his thirties or forties in good health.

This clone appeared once. The chain carries TRBV2 and TRBJ2-7; 10 bases match TRBD2. The CDR3 has 15 residues. The V segment lost 6 bases and the J segment 1 base; nucleotides outside the gene matches: 6. Per germline, CDR1 SNHLY and CDR2 FYNNEI. CDR3 DNA: TGTGCCAGCAGGGGACTAGCGCAAAGTTCCTACGAGCAGTACTTC. Amino acid sequence: CASRGLAQSSYEQYF.

V is TRBV2 and J is TRBJ2-5; 9 bases agree with TRBD1. This CDR3 has 14 amino acids. Germline assignment: CDR1 SNHLY and CDR2 FYNNEI. V trimming: 5 bases; J trimming: 5 bases; junction bases outside the gene matches: 6. In DNA, the CDR3 is TGTGCCAGCAGTTCGACAGGGGGAACGGAGACCCAGTACTTC. Protein: CASSSTGGTETQYF.

The rearrangement joins TRBV29-1 to TRBJ2-7; 7 bases match TRBD1. Germline CDR1 SQVTM, CDR2 ANQGSEA. V dropped 4 bases and J dropped 3; count of bases not matched to a gene: 6. This CDR3 is 13 amino acids long. The CDR3 protein is CSVAKGQYYEQYF. In nucleotides, the CDR3 is TGCAGCGTTGCTAAGGGACAGTACTACGAGCAGTACTTC.

This chain uses TRBV27 with TRBJ2-7, with D perhaps being TRBD1 or TRBD2 (6 bases each). CDR3 length equals 15 residues. Germline CDR1 reads MNHEY; CDR2 reads SMNVEV (reference sequence). Trimming pared 8 bases from V and 6 bases from J, leaving 23 bases between. CDR3 DNA sequence: TGTGCCAGCCCGAAATTGGGAAAGGGGGAGGCCGAGCAGTACTTC. It codes for CASPKLGKGEAEQYF.

On this clone itself: Other DNA sequences of this sample code for an identical CDR3. The rearrangement joins TRBV5-1 to TRBJ2-7; D call uncertain. Trimming pared 0 bases from V and 0 bases from J, leaving 7 bases between. The CDR3 contains 14 residues. Germline V gives CDR1 SGHRS, CDR2 YFSETQ. CDR3 residues: CASSLGTSSYEQYF. In nucleotides, the CDR3 is TGCGCCAGCAGCTTGGGAACGAGCTCCTACGAGCAGTACTTC.

The chain recombines TRBV18 with TRBJ2-5, with D maybe TRBD2 (6 bases). Germline V gene lookup returns CDR1 KGHSH and CDR2 LQKENI. V shed 2 bases and J shed 5 bases, with 15 bases lying between them. CDR3 length: 15 amino acids. This CDR3 is CASSPTTGGEETQYF. The CDR3 DNA follows: TGTGCCAGCTCACCAACGACCGGGGGTGAGGAGACCCAGTACTTC.

The chain uses TRBV10-1 and TRBJ2-2; 8 positions match TRBD2. Germline-derived CDR1 and CDR2 are WNHNN and SYGVQD (reference sequence). The CDR3 totals 24 residues. V was pared by 9 bases and J by 0 bases, with 33 bases of the junction left unmatched. The CDR3 DNA follows: TGCGCCAGGAGCATAGTATTGTCGGGAACCGGGACTAGAGCCTACCCGGCGAACACCGGGGAGCTGTTTTTT. The encoded protein is CARSIVLSGTGTRAYPANTGELFF.

The genes are TRBV6-5 and TRBJ2-5; a possible D gene is TRBD1 (5 bases). The V end lost 0 bases, the J end lost 7 bases, and 15 bases lay between the germline ends. Germline-derived CDR1 and CDR2 are MNHEY and SVGAGI. The CDR3 is made up of 15 amino acids. The CDR3 bases are TGTGCCAGCAGTTACTCACCGACCATAACAGGGACCCAGTACTTC. Its protein product is CASSYSPTITGTQYF.

The chain joins TRBV4-2 to TRBJ2-7, with 8 bases aligning to TRBD1. Germline CDR1 and CDR2: LGHNA and YNFKEQ. CDR3 length: 23 residues. V lost 1 base and J lost 4; bases outside the gene matches: 30. The CDR3 coding sequence is TGTGCCAGCAGCCAAGTTCCGGGACAGGAGTTTGCGGGCGAATCGAGGGCACTATACGAGCAGTACTTC. Its protein product is CASSQVPGQEFAGESRALYEQYF.

On this clone itself: In the same sample, other DNA sequences code for this CDR3. This rearrangement joins TRBV7-2 to TRBJ1-1, with a tentative D call TRBD1 (5 bases). Germline-derived CDR1 and CDR2 are SGHTA and FQGNSA. V lost 5 bases and J lost 1, with 8 bases in between. The length of the CDR3 is 13 residues. This chain's CDR3 is CASSLDRNTEAFF. DNA for the CDR3: TGTGCCAGCAGCCTCGACAGGAACACTGAAGCTTTCTTT.

The chain combines TRBV15 with TRBJ2-3; D is tentatively TRBD1 or TRBD2 (5 bases each). The V and J ends lost 5 bases and 4 bases respectively, with 16 bases between them. This CDR3 is built from 15 residues. The germline V gene has CDR1 LNHNV and CDR2 YYDKDF (reference sequence). In DNA form, the CDR3 reads TGTGCCACCAGCTCACCGGGGCGAGAAGCAGATACGCAGTATTTT. This codes for CATSSPGREADTQYF.

Worth noting for this clone: The identical CDR3 is also encoded by other nucleotide sequences in the sample. The chain has TRBV9 and TRBJ2-5, with TRBD2 identical over 15 bases. From germline, CDR1 is SGDLS and CDR2 YYNGEE. This CDR3 has 16 residues. V lost 2 bases to trimming and J lost 5 bases; unmatched junction nucleotides: 4. CDR3 region: CASSVGGTSGRETQYF. The CDR3 DNA sequence: TGTGCCAGCAGCGTGGGAGGGACTAGCGGGAGGGAGACCCAGTACTTC.

The chain is built from TRBV7-2 and TRBJ2-7, with D unclear. V was shortened by 1 base and J by 2 bases, with 12 bases between the two germline ends. Germline CDR1 and CDR2: SGHTA and FQGNSA. This CDR3 is built from 15 residues. CDR3 region: CASSLEHHSAYEQYF. The CDR3 nucleotides are TGTGCCAGCAGCTTAGAACACCACAGCGCCTACGAGCAGTACTTC.

The chain is built from TRBV2 and TRBJ2-7; 7 bases align to TRBD1. This CDR3 has 15 residues. The V gene end was trimmed by 7 bases and the J gene end by 0 bases; junction bases not matched to a gene: 9. CDR1 and CDR2 from the germline V gene are SNHLY and FYNNEI. The CDR3 protein is CASTRNQGDSYEQYF. The CDR3 region has the DNA TGTGCCAGCACTCGGAACCAGGGGGACTCCTACGAGCAGTACTTC.